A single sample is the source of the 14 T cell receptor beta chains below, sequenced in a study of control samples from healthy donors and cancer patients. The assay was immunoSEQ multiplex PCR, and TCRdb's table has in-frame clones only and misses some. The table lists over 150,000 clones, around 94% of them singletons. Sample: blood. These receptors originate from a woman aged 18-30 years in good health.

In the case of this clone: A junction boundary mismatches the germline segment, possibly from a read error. CDR3 DNA: TGTGCCAGCAGTTCCTCTGGGCTGATGGAAGAATTT. This encodes CASSSSGLMEEF. V and J are TRBV6-5 and TRBJ2-3, with D hard to call. This CDR3 spans 12 amino acids. CDR1 MNHEY and CDR2 SVGAGI come from the germline V gene.

CDR3 nucleotide sequence: TGTGCCAGCAGGCTGCCGCTAGCTACAGCAAGAAAAAACATTCAGTACTTC. Its protein product is CASRLPLATARKNIQYF. This chain connects TRBV21-1 to TRBJ2-4; the table gives TRBD2 as D, unverified against the DNA. TRBV21-1 represents a pseudogene. This CDR3 is 17 amino acids long.

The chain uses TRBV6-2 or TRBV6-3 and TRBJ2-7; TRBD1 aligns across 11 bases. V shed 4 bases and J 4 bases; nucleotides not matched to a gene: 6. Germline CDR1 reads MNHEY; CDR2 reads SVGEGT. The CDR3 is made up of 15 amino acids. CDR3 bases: TGTGCCAGCAGTTTTTCCGGGACAGGGGGTTACGAGCAGTACTTC. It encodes CASSFSGTGGYEQYF.

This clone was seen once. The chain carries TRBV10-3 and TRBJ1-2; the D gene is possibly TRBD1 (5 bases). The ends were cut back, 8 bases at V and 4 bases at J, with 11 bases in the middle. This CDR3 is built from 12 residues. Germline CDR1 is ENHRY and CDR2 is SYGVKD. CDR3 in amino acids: CAIGGDRYGYTF. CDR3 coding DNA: TGTGCCATCGGTGGGGACCGCTATGGCTACACCTTC.

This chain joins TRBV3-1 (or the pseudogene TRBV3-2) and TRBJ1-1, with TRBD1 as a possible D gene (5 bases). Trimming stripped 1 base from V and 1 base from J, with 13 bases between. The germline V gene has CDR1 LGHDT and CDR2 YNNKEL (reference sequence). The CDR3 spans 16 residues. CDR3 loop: CASSQASIGGNTEAFF. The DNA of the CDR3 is TGTGCCAGCAGCCAAGCATCAATTGGGGGGAACACTGAAGCTTTCTTT.

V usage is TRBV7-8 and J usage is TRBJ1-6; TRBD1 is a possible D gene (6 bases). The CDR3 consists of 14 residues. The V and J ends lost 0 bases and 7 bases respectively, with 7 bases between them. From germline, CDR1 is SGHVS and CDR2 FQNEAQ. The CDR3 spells CASSLADRNSPLHF. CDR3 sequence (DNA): TGTGCCAGCAGCTTAGCGGACAGAAATTCACCCCTCCACTTT.

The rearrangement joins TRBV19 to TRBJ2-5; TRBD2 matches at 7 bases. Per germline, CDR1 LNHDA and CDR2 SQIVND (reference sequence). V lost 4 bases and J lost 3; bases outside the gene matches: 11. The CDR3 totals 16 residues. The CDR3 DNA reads TGTGCCAGTAGTACGACTAGCTCGGGCGGTAAAGAGACCCAGTACTTC. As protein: CASSTTSSGGKETQYF.

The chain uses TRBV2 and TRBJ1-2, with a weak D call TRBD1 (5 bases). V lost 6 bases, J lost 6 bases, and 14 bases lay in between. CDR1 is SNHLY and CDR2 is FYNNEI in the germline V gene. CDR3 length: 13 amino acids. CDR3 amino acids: CASSLDKFDGYTF. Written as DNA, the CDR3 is TGTGCCAGCAGCTTGGACAAGTTTGATGGCTACACCTTC.

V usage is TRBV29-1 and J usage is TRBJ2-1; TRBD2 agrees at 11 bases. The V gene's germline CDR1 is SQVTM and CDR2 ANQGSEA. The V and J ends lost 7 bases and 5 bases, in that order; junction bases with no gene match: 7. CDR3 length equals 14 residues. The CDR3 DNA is TGCAGCGCCCTAGCGGGGGGACTCAACAATGAGCAGTTCTTC. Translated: CSALAGGLNNEQFF.

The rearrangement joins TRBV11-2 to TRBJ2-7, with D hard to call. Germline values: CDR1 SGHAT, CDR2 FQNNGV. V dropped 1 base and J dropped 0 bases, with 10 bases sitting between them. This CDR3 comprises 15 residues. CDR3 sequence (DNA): TGTGCCAGCAGCTTAGGGAGTAGCAGCTCCTACGAGCAGTACTTC. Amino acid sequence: CASSLGSSSSYEQYF.

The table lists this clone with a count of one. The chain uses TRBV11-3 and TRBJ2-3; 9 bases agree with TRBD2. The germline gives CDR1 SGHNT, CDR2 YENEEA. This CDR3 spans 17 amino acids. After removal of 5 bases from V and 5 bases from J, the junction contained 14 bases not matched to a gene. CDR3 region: CASSPPPRASGVDTQYF. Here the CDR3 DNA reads TGTGCCAGCAGCCCTCCCCCCCGGGCTAGCGGGGTAGATACGCAGTATTTT.

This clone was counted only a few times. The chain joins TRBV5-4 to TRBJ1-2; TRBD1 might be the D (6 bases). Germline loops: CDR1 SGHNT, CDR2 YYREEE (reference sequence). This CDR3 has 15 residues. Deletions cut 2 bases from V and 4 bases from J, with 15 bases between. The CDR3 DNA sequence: TGTGCCAGCAGCTTTGATGGGGGCGCGAGCTATGGCTACACCTTC. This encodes CASSFDGGASYGYTF. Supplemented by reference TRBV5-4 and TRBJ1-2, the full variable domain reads ETGVTQSPTHLIKTRGQQVTLRCSSQSGHNTVSWYQQALGQGPQFIFQYYREEENGRGNFPPRFSGLQFPNYSSELNVNALELDDSALYLCASSFDGGASYGYTFGSGTRLTVV.

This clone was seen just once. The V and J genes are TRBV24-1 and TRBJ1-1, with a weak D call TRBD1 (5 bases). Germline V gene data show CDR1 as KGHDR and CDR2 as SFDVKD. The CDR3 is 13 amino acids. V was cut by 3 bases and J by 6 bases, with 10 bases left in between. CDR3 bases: TGTGCCACCAGTGATCCTGGGACGGCTGAAGCTTTCTTT. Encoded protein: CATSDPGTAEAFF.

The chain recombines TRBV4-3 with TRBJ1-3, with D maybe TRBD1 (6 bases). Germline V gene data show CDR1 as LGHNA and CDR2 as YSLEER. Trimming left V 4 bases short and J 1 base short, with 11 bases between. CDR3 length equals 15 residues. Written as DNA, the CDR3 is TGCGCCAGCAGCCGCGGTCAGGGGTCTGGAAACACCATATATTTT. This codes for CASSRGQGSGNTIYF.